What follows is one T cell receptor (beta chain) and its context. In the original processing: Reference gene primers were amplified, and this amplification served to estimate nucleated cell counts. Profiling relied on immunoSEQ multiplex PCR, and the TCRdb table lists in-frame clones only, not all of them. Clone size and V and J calls were adopted from that table, with D and trimming inferred from the DNA. This table holds about 140,000 clones, less than 90% found once. This sample was included in a study of blood T cell repertoires in COVID-19. In the study overall: Acute and convalescent COVID-19 samples came from the United States, Italy and Spain.

Germline loops: CDR1 SQVTM, CDR2 ANQGSEA. The CDR3 length is 12 residues. V trimming: 7 bases; J trimming: 8 bases; junction bases outside the gene matches: 9. All enrollees were about 18 to 89 years old and from fewer than 30 US areas. Clinical history as reported by participants underpinned cohort assignment. Sample: PBMCs or T cells enriched from blood (not recorded which). The receptor's source is a man aged 35-49 years with acute COVID-19. The rearrangement joins TRBV29-1 to TRBJ1-2; 8 bases match TRBD1. CDR3 DNA sequence: TGCAGCGGTTTGGGACAGGAGAGGGGCTACACCTTC. The encoded protein is CSGLGQERGYTF. The entire variable domain, with the rest obtained from reference TRBV29-1 and TRBJ1-2, is as follows: SAVISQKPSRDICQRGTSLTIQCQVDSQVTMMFWYRQQPGQSLTLIATANQGSEATYESGFVIDKFPISRPNLTFSTLTVSNMSPEDSSIYLCSGLGQERGYTFGSGTRLTVV.